One sample yielded the 10 T cell receptor beta chains listed below, sequenced in a study of blood T cell repertoires in COVID-19. Assay used: immunoSEQ multiplex PCR; TCRdb lists only in-frame clones, some missing. The sample has more than 250,000 clones, around nine tenths seen once. The sequenced sample consisted of peripheral blood. The receptor source for this set is a man aged 45 to 65 with active or convalescent COVID-19.

This clone was observed once. The rearrangement joins TRBV7-8 to TRBJ1-3; D remains ambiguous. Trimming stripped 2 bases from V and 2 bases from J, with 10 bases between. This CDR3 comprises 15 residues. Germline V lookup: CDR1 SGHVS, CDR2 FQNEAQ. The CDR3 DNA follows: TGTGCCAGCAGCTTAAATGCGCGTGCTGGAAACACCATATATTTT. Encoded protein: CASSLNARAGNTIYF.

This chain uses TRBV6-5 with TRBJ2-1, with D maybe TRBD2 (6 bases). Trimming removed 7 bases at V and 6 bases at J, with 19 bases between. The CDR3 is 15 residues long. Germline assignment: CDR1 MNHEY and CDR2 SVGAGI. The DNA for the CDR3 is TGTGCCAGCAACCAGAACCGGGACTTCTTCAATGAGCAGTTCTTC. Translating gives CASNQNRDFFNEQFF.

The J gene is TRBJ1-2, the V gene TRBV5-1, with D maybe TRBD1 (6 bases). The ends were cut back, 4 bases at V and 4 bases at J, with 14 bases in the middle. Germline V gene lookup returns CDR1 SGHRS and CDR2 YFSETQ. This CDR3 is 14 amino acids long. CDR3 coding DNA: TGCGCCAGCAGCCACGAACAGGGCTCCTATGGCTACACCTTC. It yields the protein CASSHEQGSYGYTF.

This sequence joins TRBV9 and TRBJ2-1; 7 nucleotides line up with TRBD1. Germline loops: CDR1 SGDLS, CDR2 YYNGEE. The CDR3 is 14 residues long. After removal of 3 bases from V and 13 bases from J, the junction contained 13 bases not matched to a gene. The chain's CDR3 is CASSAQGEAVTQFF. DNA of the CDR3: TGTGCCAGCAGCGCCCAGGGGGAAGCGGTTACACAGTTCTTC.

The chain carries TRBV11-2 and TRBJ2-3; 8 nucleotides align to TRBD1. This CDR3 spans 14 amino acids. Trimming cost V 2 bases and J 4 bases; bases outside gene matches: 2. Per germline, CDR1 SGHAT and CDR2 FQNNGV. The CDR3 loop is CASSLQGAPDTQYF. The CDR3 DNA reads as TGTGCCAGCAGCTTACAGGGGGCCCCAGATACGCAGTATTTT.

The chain is built from TRBV5-4 and TRBJ2-2; 7 nucleotides align to TRBD1. CDR1 and CDR2 from the germline V gene are SGHNT and YYREEE (reference sequence). The CDR3 contains 16 residues. V gave up 0 bases and J gave up 1 base; unmatched junction bases: 3. The chain's CDR3 is CASSLGRDRNTGELFF. The CDR3 nucleotides are TGTGCCAGCAGCTTGGGCCGGGACAGGAACACCGGGGAGCTGTTTTTT.

This chain joins TRBV5-4 and TRBJ1-2, with TRBD1 matching over 8 bases. With V trimmed by 3 bases and J by 6 bases, 4 bases remained unmatched. The CDR3 length is 13 residues. The germline gives CDR1 SGHNT, CDR2 YYREEE (reference sequence). CDR3 sequence (DNA): TGTGCCAGCAGCTCGACAGGGGTTAATGGCTACACCTTC. Translating it yields CASSSTGVNGYTF.

This chain links TRBV20-1 with TRBJ2-1; 8 bases fit TRBD2. With 3 bases clipped from V and 0 bases from J, the junction kept 7 bases outside the gene matches. CDR1 is DFQATT, CDR2 SNEGSKA, per germline (reference sequence). The CDR3 totals 16 residues. CDR3 in amino acids: CSASSQRGSSYNEQFF. The CDR3 DNA sequence: TGCAGTGCTAGTAGTCAGCGGGGGAGCTCCTACAATGAGCAGTTCTTC.

The genes are TRBV6-5 and TRBJ2-3; tentative D call: TRBD2 (5 bases). Germline V gives CDR1 MNHEY, CDR2 SVGAGI. This CDR3 comprises 14 residues. The V gene lost 2 bases and the J gene lost 4 bases, with 10 bases spanning the gap. This CDR3 is CASSYKLVSDTQYF. The CDR3 DNA reads TGTGCCAGCAGTTACAAACTAGTATCAGATACGCAGTATTTT.

The V call is TRBV12-5, the J call TRBJ1-4; D gene ambiguous. The CDR3 sequence is 15 residues long. V lost 6 bases and J 8 bases, leaving 19 bases between the germline ends. Looked up from germline, CDR1 is LGHNT and CDR2 is FRNRAP. The CDR3 here is CASGFGGATLEKLFF. The CDR3 DNA is TGTGCTAGTGGGTTTGGAGGAGCGACCCTAGAAAAACTGTTTTTT.